This passage covers 27 T cell receptor beta chains from one sample sequenced in a study of T cells in women clearing cervical HPV infection. The method was immunoSEQ multiplex PCR; TCRdb's version includes in-frame clones alone and lacks a portion of them. Here the sample table reports under 45,000 clones. The sequencing input was blood buffy coat. All receptors come from a woman between 18 and 69 years old with a cervical HPV16 infection that either progressed to CIN3+ or cleared (not recorded which).

With respect to this clone: Read coverage stops 3 residues before the CDR3 terminus; the germline J gene supplies the remainder. V gene TRBV30 combines with J gene TRBJ2-7, with TRBD2 as a possible D gene (6 bases). There are 13 residues in the CDR3. Germline CDR1 and CDR2: GTSNPN and SVGIG (reference sequence). V was shortened by 7 bases and J by 2 bases, with 15 bases between the two germline ends. The CDR3 protein is CAYLGLSPYEQYF. Partial CDR3 DNA: TGTGCCTATTTGGGACTCTCACCCTACGAG. Combining the CDR3 with reference TRBV30 and TRBJ2-7 gives the whole variable domain SQTIHQWPATLVQPVGSPLSLECTVEGTSNPNLYWYRQAAGRGLQLLFYSVGIGQISSEVPQNLSASRPQDRQFILSSKKLLLSDSGFYLCAYLGLSPYEQYFGPGTRLTVT.

Regarding this clone: The read comes to an end 3 residues before the CDR3 does, leaving the germline J gene to fill in the end. The genes are TRBV7-7 and TRBJ2-3; D might be TRBD2 (5 bases). Germline V gene data show CDR1 as SSHAT and CDR2 as FNYEAQ (reference sequence). CDR3 length equals 13 residues. The covered CDR3 bases are TGTGCCAGCAGCTTAGCGGTCGGGGAGACG. Translation: CASSLAVGET. The whole CDR3 protein is CASSLAVGETQYF. The full variable domain, rest sourced from reference TRBV7-7 and TRBJ2-3, is GAGVSQSPRYKVTKRGQDVTLRCDPISSHATLYWYQQALGQGPEFLTYFNYEAQPDKSGLPSDRFSAERPEGSISTLTIQRTEQRDSAMYRCASSLAVGETQYFGPGTRLTVL.

To note about this clone: Read data end 3 residues before the CDR3 end; the end is taken from the germline J gene. This rearrangement joins TRBV5-1 to TRBJ1-2; perhaps TRBD1 as D (5 bases). Germline V lookup: CDR1 SGHRS, CDR2 YFSETQ. This CDR3 is built from 15 residues. Deletions cut 0 bases from V and 4 bases from J, with 13 bases between. The chain's CDR3 is CASSLVPQGIYGYTF. The DNA read from the CDR3 is TGCGCCAGCAGCTTGGTTCCTCAGGGAATCTATGGC. Full variable domain (remainder filled in from reference TRBV5-1 and TRBJ1-2): KAGVTQTPRYLIKTRGQQVTLSCSPISGHRSVSWYQQTPGQGLQFLFEYFSETQRNKGNFPGRFSGRQFSNSRSEMNVSTLELGDSALYLCASSLVPQGIYGYTFGSGTRLTVV.

Worth noting for this clone: One end of the junction is discordant with germline, which a read error may explain. The CDR3 end falls 3 residues outside the read, so it is completed with the germline J gene. The same CDR3 arises from other DNA sequences in this sample as well. The V gene is TRBV5-1, the J gene TRBJ1-3, with TRBD1 matching over 7 bases. The CDR3 is 13 amino acids. From germline, CDR1 is SGHRS and CDR2 YFSETQ. The CDR3 sequence is CASSSGGGNTIYF. The covered CDR3 bases are TGCGCCAGCAGCTCAGGGGGTGGAAACACG.

Worth noting for this clone: The read stops 3 residues short of the end of the CDR3; the missing end is completed from the germline J gene. Within the sample, other DNA sequences also encode this same CDR3. The chain uses TRBV7-9 and TRBJ1-5; D possibly corresponds to TRBD1 (5 bases). Germline CDR1 and CDR2: SEHNR and FQNEAQ (reference sequence). V lost 5 bases and J lost 6, with 14 bases in between. The CDR3 is 14 amino acids. The CDR3 bases that were read are TGTGCCAGCAGCCCAGGAGGGCAGGGTCAGCCC. Amino acids: CASSPGGQGQP. The entire CDR3 reads CASSPGGQGQPQHF.

The CDR3 bases that were read are TGTGCCAGCAGCTCAGCGGGGGCCGGGGGGACC. Protein product: CASSSAGAGGT. The whole CDR3 protein reads CASSSAGAGGTQYF. V usage is TRBV7-3 and J usage is TRBJ2-5; 8 positions agree with TRBD2. The read terminates 3 residues before the CDR3 end, so the remaining end is supplied by the germline J gene. The CDR3 is 14 residues long. Germline V gene lookup returns CDR1 SGHTA and CDR2 FQGTGA. The trim removed 4 bases at V and 7 bases at J, leaving 8 bases unmatched.

Details on this clone: The observed sequence ends 3 residues before the CDR3 terminus, with the missing tail filled in from the germline J gene. This sequence joins TRBV12-3 or TRBV12-4 and TRBJ2-6; TRBD2 matches 7 bases. This CDR3 is built from 16 residues. With 1 base clipped from V and 1 base from J, the junction kept 1 base outside the gene matches. The covered CDR3 bases are TGTGCCAGCAGTTTAGGGGGGGGGTCTGGGGCCAACGTC. This translates into CASSLGGGSGANV. From start to end, the CDR3 is CASSLGGGSGANVLTF.

As to this clone: The read falls 3 residues short of the CDR3 end, and the missing part is taken from the germline J gene. The J gene is TRBJ1-1, the V gene TRBV7-2; 7 positions agree with TRBD1. CDR1 is SGHTA and CDR2 is FQGNSA in the germline V gene. V shed 5 bases and J 6 bases; nucleotides not matched to a gene: 6. This CDR3 spans 13 amino acids. The CDR3 is CASSPRQGAEAFF. The part of the CDR3 DNA that was read is TGTGCCAGCAGCCCCAGACAGGGTGCTGAA.

Regarding this clone: At one boundary the junction diverges from the germline segment, which might be a read error. Sequencing ends 3 residues short of the CDR3 end; the germline J gene provides the rest. The sample contains more than one DNA sequence encoding this CDR3. V and J are TRBV19 and TRBJ1-3; 8 nucleotides align to TRBD1. The CDR3 is made up of 14 amino acids. Germline V gives CDR1 LNHDA, CDR2 SQIVND (reference sequence). CDR3 DNA (partial): TGTGCCAGTAGGACAGGGGCCGCTGGAAACACA. Residues: CASRTGAAGNT. The entire CDR3 protein is CASRTGAAGNTIYF. Full variable domain (outside the CDR3, taken from reference TRBV19 and TRBJ1-3): DGGITQSPKYLFRKEGQNVTLSCEQNLNHDAMYWYRQDPGQGLRLIYYSQIVNDFQKGDIAEGYSVSREKKESFPLTVTSAQKNPTAFYLCASRTGAAGNTIYFGEGSWLTVV.

This CDR3 is CASSSTSEETQYF. CDR3 DNA, as far as it was read: TGTGCCAGCAGCTCGACTAGCGAAGAGACT. The J gene is TRBJ2-4, the V gene TRBV7-3, with 8 bases matching TRBD2. The read stops 3 residues short of the end of the CDR3; the missing end is completed from the germline J gene. Germline loops: CDR1 SGHTA, CDR2 FQGTGA. The CDR3 extends over 13 amino acids.

Concerning this clone: The read gets to within 3 residues of the CDR3 end, and the germline J gene fills in the rest. The chain couples TRBV5-4 to TRBJ1-2; 10 positions match TRBD1. The CDR3 totals 14 residues. V lost 5 bases and J lost 4; bases outside the gene matches: 5. In germline, CDR1 is SGHNT, CDR2 YYREEE (reference sequence). CDR3 loop: CASRRDRGSYGYTF. The CDR3 bases that were read are TGTGCCAGCAGGAGGGACAGGGGCTCCTATGGC.

Turning to this clone: With the read ending 3 residues before the CDR3 end, the germline J gene is used to fill in that end. This sequence joins TRBV5-1 and TRBJ2-2, with D unresolved. The CDR3 is 13 amino acids. V was pared by 4 bases and J by 6 bases, with 10 bases between. Germline assignment: CDR1 SGHRS and CDR2 YFSETQ. The CDR3 sequence is CASSPLGSGELFF. CDR3 bases read: TGCGCCAGCAGCCCTCTAGGATCCGGGGAG.

A remark on this clone: The observed sequence ends 3 residues before the CDR3 terminus, with the missing tail filled in from the germline J gene. The chain uses TRBV7-9 and TRBJ2-1, with D perhaps TRBD1 (7 bases). CDR1 and CDR2 (germline): SEHNR, FQNEAQ (reference sequence). The length of the CDR3 is 14 residues. V was clipped by 5 bases and J by 6 bases, with 14 bases between them. Here the CDR3 reads CASSTAGGGNEQFF. The sequenced CDR3 bases are TGTGCCAGCAGCACGGCAGGGGGAGGCAATGAG.

As to this clone: The read ends 3 residues early relative to the CDR3; the germline J gene fills the gap. The chain has TRBV5-4 and TRBJ1-6; the D gene is possibly TRBD1 (6 bases). Deletions cut 0 bases from V and 7 bases from J, with 8 bases between. Germline CDR1 reads SGHNT; CDR2 reads YYREEE (reference sequence). This CDR3 spans 14 amino acids. CDR3: CASSLDRANSPLHF. CDR3 DNA (partial): TGTGCCAGCAGCTTGGACAGGGCAAATTCACCC.

About this clone: Read coverage stops 3 residues before the CDR3 terminus; the germline J gene supplies the remainder. The chain combines TRBV29-1 with TRBJ1-2, with 10 bases matching TRBD1. The V segment lost 8 bases and the J segment 1 base; nucleotides outside the gene matches: 19. The CDR3 has 18 residues. The germline V gene has CDR1 SQVTM and CDR2 ANQGSEA. The CDR3 sequence is CSFPKRDRGFGVNYGYTF. Incomplete CDR3 DNA: TGCAGCTTCCCCAAAAGGGACAGGGGATTTGGTGTTAACTATGGC.

As for this clone: The CDR3 end falls 3 residues outside the read, so it is completed with the germline J gene. The chain employs TRBV6-1 and TRBJ2-5; the D gene is possibly TRBD2 (7 bases). Germline lookup yields CDR1 MNHNS and CDR2 SASEGT. This CDR3 has 16 residues. The V end was cut by 0 bases, the J end by 5 bases, with 16 bases between. The CDR3 bases that were read are TGTGCCAGCAGTGAAGCTGAGGTCGGGGGGCTGGAGACC. Its translation is CASSEAEVGGLET. The CDR3 in full is CASSEAEVGGLETQYF.

In the case of this clone: The read gets to within 3 residues of the CDR3 end, and the germline J gene fills in the rest. This chain links TRBV18 with TRBJ1-2; a weak D match, TRBD1 (6 bases). CDR1 KGHSH and CDR2 LQKENI come from the germline V gene. The V and J ends lost 4 bases and 0 bases respectively, with 15 bases between them. The CDR3 contains 16 residues. The CDR3 loop is CASSRGQLQTNYGYTF. The sequenced CDR3 bases are TGTGCCAGCTCACGAGGACAGCTCCAAACTAACTATGGC.

Details on this clone: The read is 3 residues too short to cover the CDR3 end, so that end is filled in from the germline J gene. The V and J genes are TRBV12-3 or TRBV12-4 and TRBJ1-6, with TRBD1 as a possible D gene (5 bases). This CDR3 is 14 amino acids long. Trimming took 6 bases from V and 8 from J, leaving 14 bases between them. The CDR3 DNA, read in part, is TGTGCCAGCAGCTCTGACAGCTTCTATTCACCC. Its translation: CASSSDSFYSP. The full CDR3 protein is CASSSDSFYSPLHF.

CDR3 residues: CASSSQGGYNEQFF. The CDR3 bases that were read are TGTGCCAGCAGCTCTCAGGGGGGCTACAATGAG. The chain has TRBV7-3 and TRBJ2-1; D might be TRBD1 (7 bases). The read halts 3 residues ahead of the CDR3 end, with the missing end drawn from the germline J gene. The germline V and J ends were trimmed by 4 bases and 3 bases, with 10 bases remaining between them. Germline CDR1 SGHTA, CDR2 FQGTGA. The CDR3 length is 14 residues.

On this clone: The read gets to within 3 residues of the CDR3 end, and the germline J gene fills in the rest. V gene TRBV6-2 or TRBV6-3 combines with J gene TRBJ2-1, with TRBD2 matching over 11 bases. This CDR3 spans 15 amino acids. Germline V gene data show CDR1 as MNHEY and CDR2 as SVGEGT. The V gene end was trimmed by 2 bases and the J gene end by 8 bases; junction bases not matched to a gene: 5. This CDR3 is CASSYASGGPYEQFF. The covered CDR3 bases are TGTGCCAGCAGTTACGCTAGCGGGGGGCCCTATGAG.

As concerns this clone: Read sequence stops 3 residues before the CDR3 end, and the germline J gene provides the missing end. V gene TRBV7-9 combines with J gene TRBJ2-2; perhaps TRBD1 as D (5 bases). Germline CDR1 reads SEHNR; CDR2 reads FQNEAQ (reference sequence). This CDR3 has 13 amino acids. CDR3 DNA (partial): TGTGCCAGCAGCTTAGTTGGGGCCAACGTG. Its protein product is CASSLVGANV. The complete CDR3 protein is CASSLVGANVLFF.

The CDR3 protein is CASSIVTARLYGYTF. The CDR3 bases that were read are TGTGCCAGTAGTATAGTAACAGCCCGTCTCTATGGC. The J gene is TRBJ1-2, the V gene TRBV19; no clear D. The read comes to an end 3 residues before the CDR3 does, leaving the germline J gene to fill in the end. Germline loops: CDR1 LNHDA, CDR2 SQIVND (reference sequence). The CDR3 has 15 residues. Between the trimmed V and J ends, which lost 1 base and 4 bases, there was a span of 13 bases.

CDR3 sequence reads: CASSRGGSYGYTF. Incomplete CDR3 DNA: TGTGCCAGCAGCCGTGGGGGGAGCTATGGC. The rearrangement links TRBV11-2 to TRBJ1-2, with D possibly being TRBD1 (5 bases). The sequenced fragment ends 3 residues before the CDR3 boundary, so the rest is inferred from the germline J gene. The CDR3 covers 13 residues. Germline loops: CDR1 SGHAT, CDR2 FQNNGV. Deletions cut 5 bases from V and 4 bases from J, with 11 bases between.

Note on this clone: The read ends 3 residues before the CDR3 terminus; that terminus is restored from the germline J gene. The chain combines TRBV20-1 with TRBJ2-1; TRBD1 matches 7 bases. CDR1 DFQATT and CDR2 SNEGSKA come from the germline V gene (reference sequence). The V gene end was trimmed by 6 bases and the J gene end by 2 bases; junction bases not matched to a gene: 4. CDR3 size: 13 residues. The sequenced CDR3 bases are TGCAGTGCCGCAGGGACAGCCTACAATGAG. Its protein is CSAAGTAYNE. The complete CDR3 sequence is CSAAGTAYNEQFF.

As concerns this clone: The CDR3 end lies 3 residues beyond the end of the read and is filled in from the germline J gene. This chain joins TRBV2 and TRBJ2-3; D is undetermined. CDR1 is SNHLY, CDR2 FYNNEI, per germline. This CDR3 comprises 14 residues. This CDR3 is CASSDRMVQETQYF. CDR3 bases read: TGTGCCAGCAGTGACAGGATGGTACAAGAGACG.

To note about this clone: The read finishes 3 residues shy of the CDR3 end, and the germline J gene is used to complete it. The V gene is TRBV6-1, the J gene TRBJ2-1, with 16 bases aligning to TRBD2. This CDR3 is 16 amino acids long. CDR1 MNHNS and CDR2 SASEGT come from the germline V gene. V gave up 4 bases and J gave up 9 bases; unmatched junction bases: 6. CDR3 region: CASSVGTSGGASEQFF. Partial CDR3 DNA: TGTGCCAGCAGTGTCGGGACTAGCGGGGGGGCGTCTGAG.

Turning to this clone: The read ends 3 residues before the CDR3 terminus; that terminus is restored from the germline J gene. The chain has TRBV4-1 and TRBJ1-5, with 8 bases matching TRBD1. CDR3 length: 14 amino acids. V shed 1 base and J 7 bases; nucleotides not matched to a gene: 3. Germline V gives CDR1 MGHRA, CDR2 YSYEKL. The CDR3 bases that were read are TGCGCCAGCAGCCAAGGGACAGGGATCCAGCCC. It specifies CASSQGTGIQP. The full CDR3 is CASSQGTGIQPQHF.